The next 14 T cell receptor beta chains were all read from a single sample in a study of shared clonotypes between healthy human individuals. The data were produced by immunoSEQ multiplex PCR, yet TCRdb's version contains in-frame clones alone and is incomplete. The data contain roughly 2 million clones, nearly 97% of them seen just once; the ten biggest clones take up 0.13%. Sample: naive CD4+ T cells sorted from blood. This sample's subset: CD45RA+ positively selected. These receptors all stem from a man aged 18 to 29 in good health.

The chain recombines TRBV19 with TRBJ1-2; possible D gene TRBD1, 6 bases. Trimming took off 3 bases at V and 13 bases at J, with 9 bases between the two ends. The CDR3 contains 10 residues. CDR1 is LNHDA, CDR2 SQIVND, per germline (reference sequence). The CDR3 loop reads CASSIRGRTF. The CDR3 coding sequence is TGTGCCAGTAGTATCAGGGGCCGCACCTTC.

The J gene is TRBJ2-7, the V gene TRBV5-1, with D maybe TRBD2 (6 bases). CDR1 and CDR2 (germline): SGHRS, YFSETQ. V gave up 1 base and J gave up 6 bases, with 23 bases separating them. CDR3 length equals 17 residues. The CDR3 sequence: CASSLTPGSPGAGEQYF. CDR3 nucleotides: TGCGCCAGCAGCTTGACTCCCGGGTCGCCGGGAGCAGGCGAGCAGTACTTC.

The V gene is TRBV13, the J gene TRBJ2-2, with D possibly matching TRBD2 (6 bases). The CDR3 is 13 residues long. Trimming took off 1 base at V and 11 bases at J, with 11 bases between the two ends. Germline loops: CDR1 PRHDT, CDR2 FYEKMQ (reference sequence). CDR3 residues: CASSLVGGAELFF. As DNA, the CDR3 is TGTGCCAGCAGCTTAGTGGGGGGAGCTGAGCTGTTTTTT.

The rearrangement joins TRBV4-2 to TRBJ2-3; 8 nucleotides align to TRBD1. V lost 3 bases and J lost 11; bases outside the gene matches: 10. Per germline, CDR1 LGHNA and CDR2 YNFKEQ. CDR3 size: 14 residues. The CDR3 sequence is CASSQPTGESRQYF. The CDR3 nucleotides are TGTGCCAGCAGCCAGCCGACAGGGGAATCGCGGCAGTATTTT.

The chain links TRBV7-2 to TRBJ2-5; TRBD2 aligns across 8 bases. With V trimmed by 1 base and J by 2 bases, 12 bases remained unmatched. The CDR3 is made up of 18 amino acids. Looked up from germline, CDR1 is SGHTA and CDR2 is FQGNSA. In nucleotides, the CDR3 is TGTGCCAGCAGCTTAGAGTCGGGTAGGGGACTAGGACAAGAGACCCAGTACTTC. Protein product: CASSLESGRGLGQETQYF.

J is TRBJ1-2 and V is TRBV28; perhaps TRBD1 as D (5 bases). Trimming took off 2 bases at V and 4 bases at J, with 8 bases between the two ends. Germline CDR1 reads MDHEN; CDR2 reads SYDVKM. The CDR3 contains 13 residues. CDR3 protein: CASSLEGIYGYTF. The CDR3 region has the DNA TGTGCCAGCAGTTTAGAGGGGATCTATGGCTACACCTTC.

This clone came up a few times. The same CDR3 also results from other DNA sequences found in this sample. The chain links TRBV2 to TRBJ1-6, with D possibly being TRBD1 (5 bases). Germline loops: CDR1 SNHLY, CDR2 FYNNEI. This CDR3 has 13 amino acids. V dropped 4 bases and J dropped 9 bases, with 10 bases sitting between them. CDR3 residues: CASSGQGGSPLHF. The CDR3 DNA follows: TGTGCCAGCAGTGGGCAGGGAGGTTCACCCCTCCACTTT. Complete variable domain (other parts from reference TRBV2 and TRBJ1-6): EPEVTQTPSHQVTQMGQEVILRCVPISNHLYFYWYRQILGQKVEFLVSFYNNEISEKSEIFDDQFSVERPDGSNFTLKIRSTKLEDSAMYFCASSGQGGSPLHFGNGTRLTVT.

This CDR3 reads CASKGTLLGPYGYTF. CDR3 nucleotide sequence: TGTGCCAGCAAAGGGACATTACTAGGCCCGTATGGCTACACCTTC. This chain connects TRBV2 to TRBJ1-2; D perhaps matches TRBD1 (6 bases). The CDR3 is 15 residues long. Germline V gene sequence: CDR1 SNHLY, CDR2 FYNNEI. With 7 bases removed from V and 5 bases from J, the gap between germline ends came to 20 bases.

The chain carries TRBV2 and TRBJ2-2, with D perhaps TRBD1 (5 bases). Per germline, CDR1 SNHLY and CDR2 FYNNEI. V dropped 2 bases and J dropped 7 bases, with 11 bases sitting between them. This CDR3 region has 14 residues. The CDR3 DNA follows: TGTGCCAGCAGTGAATCAGGGTACATCGGGGAGCTGTTTTTT. This sequence encodes CASSESGYIGELFF.

CDR3 region: CASSMSGLALYEQYF. The CDR3 DNA reads TGTGCCAGTAGTATGAGCGGACTAGCTCTCTACGAGCAGTACTTC. The chain recombines TRBV19 with TRBJ2-7; 8 bases fit TRBD2. Trimming cost V 3 bases and J 3 bases; bases outside gene matches: 7. The germline V gene encodes CDR1 LNHDA and CDR2 SQIVND (reference sequence). The CDR3 consists of 15 residues.

The rearrangement uses TRBV7-3 and TRBJ2-1, with D possibly being TRBD1 (5 bases). Germline CDR1 reads SGHTA; CDR2 reads FQGTGA. The V gene lost 3 bases and the J gene lost 6 bases, with 15 bases spanning the gap. This CDR3 has 15 amino acids. The CDR3 here is CASSFAGPQGNEQFF. CDR3 nucleotide sequence: TGTGCCAGCAGCTTCGCCGGGCCTCAGGGCAATGAGCAGTTCTTC.

The gene calls are TRBV5-1 and TRBJ1-5, with 7 positions matching TRBD1. V was pared by 4 bases and J by 3 bases, with 4 bases of the junction left unmatched. This CDR3 contains 14 residues. Germline V gives CDR1 SGHRS, CDR2 YFSETQ. The CDR3 is CASSEGTVNQPQHF. The CDR3 nucleotides are TGCGCCAGCAGCGAAGGGACAGTCAATCAGCCCCAGCATTTT. The whole variable domain, filled in from reference TRBV5-1 and TRBJ1-5, reads KAGVTQTPRYLIKTRGQQVTLSCSPISGHRSVSWYQQTPGQGLQFLFEYFSETQRNKGNFPGRFSGRQFSNSRSEMNVSTLELGDSALYLCASSEGTVNQPQHFGDGTRLSIL.

The chain carries TRBV6-5 and TRBJ2-1; 7 bases are a match to TRBD2. The CDR3 loop spans 15 amino acids. Looked up from germline, CDR1 is MNHEY and CDR2 is SVGAGI. With 5 bases clipped from V and 3 bases from J, the junction kept 7 bases outside the gene matches. CDR3 residues: CASSPGLQYYNEQFF. The CDR3 DNA reads as TGTGCCAGCAGTCCGGGACTACAATACTACAATGAGCAGTTCTTC.

To note about this clone: This specimen includes other DNA sequences encoding the same CDR3. V and J are TRBV10-3 and TRBJ2-7; TRBD1 agrees at 9 bases. Per the germline V gene, CDR1 is ENHRY and CDR2 is SYGVKD. The CDR3 extends over 13 amino acids. Trimming took 5 bases from V and 3 from J; bases not matched to a gene: 2. As DNA, the CDR3 is TGTGCCATCAGTCCGGGACAGGGCTACGAGCAGTACTTC. Amino acid sequence: CAISPGQGYEQYF.